This T cell receptor beta chain comes out of a study of radiotherapy plus CTLA-4 blockade in lung cancer. This table comes from immunoSEQ multiplex PCR, and its TCRdb copy is limited to in-frame clones, with some not included. The profile shows 130,000 or so clones, 85% to 90% of them singletons. As concerns this clone: What it binds is not known.

Findings and limits, study-wide: The authors reported that early blood T cell clone dynamics, with interferon-beta, best predicted response.

The trim removed 0 bases at V and 2 bases at J, leaving 9 bases unmatched. The CDR3 consists of 17 residues. Germline CDR1 SGHDT, CDR2 YYEEEE. Sequencing was performed on peripheral blood, taken from a patient treated with radiotherapy plus ipilimumab. This TCR came from a human donor with non-small cell lung cancer that progressed on radiotherapy plus ipilimumab. The genes are TRBV5-6 and TRBJ2-7; TRBD1 agrees at 9 bases. CDR3 sequence (DNA): TGTGCCAGCAGCTTGGGACCTAGGACAGGGGCCGCCTACGAGCAGTACTTC. Encoded protein: CASSLGPRTGAAYEQYF.